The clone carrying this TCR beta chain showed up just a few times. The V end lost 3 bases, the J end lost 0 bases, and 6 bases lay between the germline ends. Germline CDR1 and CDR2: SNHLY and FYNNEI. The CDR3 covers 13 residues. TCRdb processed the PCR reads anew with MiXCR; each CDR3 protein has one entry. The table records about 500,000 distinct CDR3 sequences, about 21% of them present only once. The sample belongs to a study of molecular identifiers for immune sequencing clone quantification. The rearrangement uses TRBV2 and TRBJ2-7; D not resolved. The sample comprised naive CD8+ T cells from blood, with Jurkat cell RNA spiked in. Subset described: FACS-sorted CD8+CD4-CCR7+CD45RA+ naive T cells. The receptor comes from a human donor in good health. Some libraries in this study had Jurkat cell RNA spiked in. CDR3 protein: CASSEAFSYEQYF. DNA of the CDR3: TGTGCCAGCAGTGAGGCGTTCTCCTACGAGCAGTACTTC.